The T cell receptor (beta chain) under discussion was sequenced for a study of blood T cell repertoires in COVID-19. The overall study: The United States, Italy and Spain provided the acute and convalescent COVID-19 samples. PBMCs, B-cell-depleted T cells, or T cells were the source of the cDNA or gDNA that made up the material.

CDR3 size: 15 residues. Looked up from germline, CDR1 is KGHSH and CDR2 is LQKENI. With 0 bases removed from V and 1 base from J, the gap between germline ends came to 4 bases. In the original workflow: Reference gene primer amplification in the assay estimated nucleated cell counts. Method: immunoSEQ multiplex PCR; TCRdb's copy keeps in-frame clones and lacks some. The V and J calls and clone size come from that table; D and trimming were worked out from the DNA. The sample holds over 250,000 clones, about 85% seen once. The TCR originated in a human donor in a cohort sampled during active COVID-19. Sequencing input: peripheral blood. The chain joins TRBV18 to TRBJ2-6; D is unresolved. Here the CDR3 DNA reads TGTGCCAGCTCACCACCCCGTTCTGGGGCCAACGTCCTGACTTTC. This codes for CASSPPRSGANVLTF.